This T cell receptor (beta chain) was identified during a study of cytomegalovirus exposure and HLA in healthy donors. 60 Vbeta and 13 Jbeta primers were used in PCR. The data were produced by immunoSEQ multiplex PCR, yet TCRdb's version contains in-frame clones alone and is incomplete. The data show approximately 170,000 clones, 70% seen once. Remarks on this clone: Its antigen is unknown.

Study observations and caveats: In a later analysis, parvovirus B19, influenza, CMV and Epstein-Barr virus appeared linked to several top co-occurrence clusters.

This CDR3 spans 14 amino acids. Germline CDR1 SGHVS, CDR2 FQNEAQ. The V end lost 1 base, the J end lost 0 bases, and 4 bases lay between the germline ends. The sequence was obtained from a man aged 18 to 29 in good health and CMV-seropositive. The V gene is TRBV7-8, the J gene TRBJ1-3; D gene ambiguous. Sample: PBMCs. The CDR3 DNA reads as TGTGCCAGCAGCTTAGGGCCCTCTGGAAACACCATATATTTT. This gives the protein CASSLGPSGNTIYF.